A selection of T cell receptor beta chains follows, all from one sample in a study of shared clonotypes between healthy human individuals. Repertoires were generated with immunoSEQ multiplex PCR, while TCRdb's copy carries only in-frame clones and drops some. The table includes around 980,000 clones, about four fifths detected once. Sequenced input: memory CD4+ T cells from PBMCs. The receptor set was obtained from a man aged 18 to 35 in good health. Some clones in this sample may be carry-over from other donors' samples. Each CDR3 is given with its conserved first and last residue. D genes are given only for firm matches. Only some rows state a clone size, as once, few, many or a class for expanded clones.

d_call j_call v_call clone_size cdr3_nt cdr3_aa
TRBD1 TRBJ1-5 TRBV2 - TGTGCCAGCAGTCGGGACAGGGGCGGCAATCAGCCCCAGCATTTT CASSRDRGGNQPQHF
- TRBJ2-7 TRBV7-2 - TGTGCCAGCAGCTGGGGGCCGCACAGGGCCGATTGGTACGAGCAGTACTTC CASSWGPHRADWYEQYF
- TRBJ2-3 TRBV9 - TGTGCCAGCAGTGGCAGCACAGATACGCAGTATTTT CASSGSTDTQYF
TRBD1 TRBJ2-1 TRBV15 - TGTGCCACCAGCAGTCTCCAGGGGGCGCGTAATGAGCAGTTCTTC CATSSLQGARNEQFF
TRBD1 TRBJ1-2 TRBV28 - TGTGCCAGCACCCCAGTAGGGACAGGGTGGGGATACACCTTC CASTPVGTGWGYTF
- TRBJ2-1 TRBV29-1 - TGCAGCGTTGAGGAGCATGAGCAGTTCTTC CSVEEHEQFF
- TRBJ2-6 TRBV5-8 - TGTGCCAGCAGTGATGGGACGGCTGGGGCCAACGTCCTGACTTTC CASSDGTAGANVLTF
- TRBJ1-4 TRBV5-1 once TGCGCCAGCAGCCAGAGGGGAGGTGAAAAACTGTTTTTT CASSQRGGEKLFF
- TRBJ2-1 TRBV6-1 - TGTGCCAGCAGTGAAGATAGGGACCAAGATGAGCAGTTCTTC CASSEDRDQDEQFF
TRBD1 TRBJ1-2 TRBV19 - TGTGCCACTACCCCGGACAGGGGGAGGTATGGCTACACCTTC CATTPDRGRYGYTF